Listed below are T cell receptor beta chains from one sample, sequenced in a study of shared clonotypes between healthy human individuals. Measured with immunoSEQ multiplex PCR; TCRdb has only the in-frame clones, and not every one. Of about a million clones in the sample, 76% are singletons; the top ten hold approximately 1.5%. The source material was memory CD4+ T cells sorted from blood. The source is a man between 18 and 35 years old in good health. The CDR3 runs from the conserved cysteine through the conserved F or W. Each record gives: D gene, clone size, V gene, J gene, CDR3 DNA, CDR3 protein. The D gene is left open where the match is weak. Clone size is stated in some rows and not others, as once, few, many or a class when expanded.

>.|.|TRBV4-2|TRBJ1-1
TGTGCCAGCAGCCCAGGCGGGGCTAGCACTGAAGCTTTCTTT
CASSPGGASTEAFF
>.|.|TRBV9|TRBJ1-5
TGTGCCAGCAGCGTACTGGGGGATCAGCCCCAGCATTTT
CASSVLGDQPQHF
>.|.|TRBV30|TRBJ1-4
TGTGCCTGGAGTAGTCCCCCGGGACTGAATGAAAAACTGTTTTTT
CAWSSPPGLNEKLFF
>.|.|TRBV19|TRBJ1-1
TGTGCCAGTAGTACCTTTGGACAGATGAACACTGAAGCTTTCTTT
CASSTFGQMNTEAFF
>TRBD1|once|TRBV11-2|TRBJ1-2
TGTGCCAGCAGCCCGACGGACAGGGGCTATGGCTACACCTTC
CASSPTDRGYGYTF
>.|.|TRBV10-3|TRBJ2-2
TGTGCCATCGGCCACGGCGGGGCGAACACCGGGGAGCTGTTTTTT
CAIGHGGANTGELFF
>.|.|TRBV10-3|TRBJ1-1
TGTGCCATCAGTGGGGGACGGGAAAACACTGAAGCTTTCTTT
CAISGGRENTEAFF
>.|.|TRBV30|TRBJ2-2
TGTGCCTGGAGTGTACGGAGGGAGCTTGTCGGGGAGCTGTTTTTT
CAWSVRRELVGELFF
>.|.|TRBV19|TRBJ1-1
TGTGCCAGTAGTATAGTAGGAAGGACCCCCACTGAAGCTTTCTTT
CASSIVGRTPTEAFF
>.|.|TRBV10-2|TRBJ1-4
TGCGCCAGCAGTGAGTCCTCAACTGAAAAACTGTTTTTT
CASSESSTEKLFF
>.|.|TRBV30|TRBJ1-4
TGTGCTTCCCGGACACCACCTAGTGAAAAACTGTTTTTT
CASRTPPSEKLFF
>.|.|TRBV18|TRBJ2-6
TGTGCCAGCTCACCCCGACAGCAAATCCTCTCTGGGGCCAACGTCCTGACTTTC
CASSPRQQILSGANVLTF
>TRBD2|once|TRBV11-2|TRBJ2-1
TGTGCCAGCAGGACGCTAGCGGGAGCATACAATGAGCAGTTCTTC
CASRTLAGAYNEQFF
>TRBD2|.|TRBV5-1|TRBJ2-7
TGCGCCAGCAGCTTGGAAGGGAGGGGACCCTCCTACGAGCAGTACTTC
CASSLEGRGPSYEQYF
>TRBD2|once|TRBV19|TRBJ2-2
TGTGCCAGTAGTACGACTAGCGGGAGTTTTTGGACACCTACGAACACCGGGGAGCTGTTTTTT
CASSTTSGSFWTPTNTGELFF
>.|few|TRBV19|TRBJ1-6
TGTGCCAGTAGCTCCCTGGGAGATTCGTTTCCCCTCCACTTT
CASSSLGDSFPLHF
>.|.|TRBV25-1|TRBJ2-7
TGTGCCAGCAGTGAATATGGGCAGGCGACGTACGAGCAGTACTTC
CASSEYGQATYEQYF
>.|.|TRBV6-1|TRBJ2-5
TGTGCCAGCAGTTTTCAAGAGACCCAGTACTTC
CASSFQETQYF
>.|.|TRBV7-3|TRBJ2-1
TGTGCCAGCAGCTCTCCTGGGGGGAATGAGCAGTTCTTC
CASSSPGGNEQFF
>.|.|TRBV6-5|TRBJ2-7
TGTGCCAGCAGCAGGGACAATTACGAGCAGTACTTC
CASSRDNYEQYF
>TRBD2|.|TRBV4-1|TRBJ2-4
TGCGCCAGCAGCCAAGATTCTAGCGGGGGGGCGGACATTCAGTACTTC
CASSQDSSGGADIQYF
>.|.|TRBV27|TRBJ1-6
TGTGCCAGCAGTACCCTCGGCCAGGGACTATCACCCCTCCACTTT
CASSTLGQGLSPLHF
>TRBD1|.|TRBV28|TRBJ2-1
TGTGCCAGCAGTTTGATACCCGGGACAGGGGGTTTCAATGAGCAGTTCTTC
CASSLIPGTGGFNEQFF
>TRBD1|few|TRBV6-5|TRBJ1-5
TGTGCCAGCCGTCGGGACAGCCAGTCTCCCCAGCATTTT
CASRRDSQSPQHF
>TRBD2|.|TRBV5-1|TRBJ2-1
TGCGCCAGCAGCTACGGGACTAGCGGGAGGAGGATCGGCAATGAGCAGTTCTTC
CASSYGTSGRRIGNEQFF
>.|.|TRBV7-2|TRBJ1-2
TGTGCCAGCAGCTTAGCGTCGGGGAGTGGCTACACCTTC
CASSLASGSGYTF
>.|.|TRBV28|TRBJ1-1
TGTGCCAGCAGCTCCAGGTGGAACACTGAAGCTTTCTTT
CASSSRWNTEAFF
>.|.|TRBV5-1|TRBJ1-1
TGCGCCAGCAGCTTGGGGGGAAAGGGTCAGGCCAGTGAAGCTTTCTTT
CASSLGGKGQASEAFF
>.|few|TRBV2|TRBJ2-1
TGTGCCAGCGGGAAGACCAGCAGTCTGAGAGAGCAGTTCTTC
CASGKTSSLREQFF
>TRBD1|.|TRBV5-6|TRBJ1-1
TGTGCCAGCAGCGCGGGACAGAAGAACACTGAAGCTTTCTTT
CASSAGQKNTEAFF
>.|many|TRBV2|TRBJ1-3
TGTGCCAGCGCGTTCACGGTGACCTCTGGAAACACCATATATTTT
CASAFTVTSGNTIYF
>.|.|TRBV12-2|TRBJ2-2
TGTGCAAGTCGCTTAGCTTCAGGGCGGAGGAGCTCTCGGCTAGCAGAGCCCGGGGAGCTGTTTTTT
CASRLASGRRSSRLAEPGELFF
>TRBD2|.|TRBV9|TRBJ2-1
TGTGCCAGCAGCGTAGGCGGGGGGACCTACAATGAGCAGTTCTTC
CASSVGGGTYNEQFF
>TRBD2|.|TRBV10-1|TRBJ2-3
TGCGCCAGCAGTTCAGGACTAGCGGGGATCACAGATACGCAGTATTTT
CASSSGLAGITDTQYF
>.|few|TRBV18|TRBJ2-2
TGTGCCAGCTCTGAGGACCCGAACACCGGGGAGCTGTTTTTT
CASSEDPNTGELFF
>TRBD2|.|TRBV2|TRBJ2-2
TGTGCCAGCAGGGGGGCTAGCGGGGGCCCCGGGGAGCTGTTTTTT
CASRGASGGPGELFF
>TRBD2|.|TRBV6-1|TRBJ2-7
TGTGCCAGCAGTTTAGGGACTAGCGGGACCTACGAGCAGTACTTC
CASSLGTSGTYEQYF
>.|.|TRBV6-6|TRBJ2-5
TGTGCCAGCAGTTACATCGGGGCAGAGACCCAGTACTTC
CASSYIGAETQYF
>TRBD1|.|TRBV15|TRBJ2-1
TGTGCCACCAGCAGAGAGAAGTCATCAGGCAGGGGGCGAAATGAGCAGTTCTTC
CATSREKSSGRGRNEQFF
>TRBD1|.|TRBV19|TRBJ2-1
TGTGCCAGTAGTATTCAGGGGGCCCGCGGCAATGAGCAGTTCTTC
CASSIQGARGNEQFF
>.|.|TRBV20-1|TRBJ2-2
TGCAGTGCAGGGGTGGACGGGGAGCTGTTTTTT
CSAGVDGELFF
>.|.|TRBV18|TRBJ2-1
TGTGCCAGCTCACCTTCGAATGAGCAGTTCTTC
CASSPSNEQFF
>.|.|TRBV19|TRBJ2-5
TGTGCCAGTAGTCGGTGGGGGGAGACCCAGTACTTC
CASSRWGETQYF
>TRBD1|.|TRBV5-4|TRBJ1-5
TGTGCCAGCAGCCCTGACAGGGGCCAGCCCCAGCATTTT
CASSPDRGQPQHF
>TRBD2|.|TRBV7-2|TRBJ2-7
TGTGCCAGCAGCTCCCTAGCGGCCTACGAGCAGTACTTC
CASSSLAAYEQYF
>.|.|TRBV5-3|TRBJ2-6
TGTGCCAGAAGCTTGGCCAGCCCCGGGCCCCAAGGGGGTTCTGGGGCCAACGTCCTGACTTTC
CARSLASPGPQGGSGANVLTF
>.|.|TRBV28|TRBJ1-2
TGTGCCAGCAGTCCAACGACATATGGCTACACCTTC
CASSPTTYGYTF
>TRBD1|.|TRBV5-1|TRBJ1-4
TGCGCCAGCAGCACAGGGGGCCTCGGTGAAAAACTGTTTTTT
CASSTGGLGEKLFF
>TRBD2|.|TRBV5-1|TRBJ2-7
TGCGCCAGCAGCTTGGAGGCTAGCGGGAGCAAATACACCTACGAGCAGTACTTC
CASSLEASGSKYTYEQYF